A selection of T cell receptor beta chains follows, all from one sample in a study of beta chain features in type 1 diabetes. Here immunoSEQ multiplex PCR was the method, and the copy in TCRdb shows in-frame clones only, minus some. The table has approximately 730,000 clones, 13% seen once; the top ten hold about 0.02%. Input material: naive CD4+ T cells from blood. These receptors all come from a man aged 18 to 35 with type 1 diabetes. Both conserved end residues are part of each CDR3. The D gene is left open where the match is weak. Size tells how often a clone was seen (once, few, many) or the class of an expanded clone, and some rows leave it out.

v_call	clone_size	j_call	d_call	cdr3_aa	cdr3_nt
TRBV7-9	NA	TRBJ2-2	NA	CASSTAETGELFF	TGTGCCAGCAGCACCGCGGAGACCGGGGAGCTGTTTTTT
TRBV28	few	TRBJ2-3	NA	CASSPGTHTDTQYF	TGTGCCAGCAGTCCCGGGACACACACAGATACGCAGTATTTT
TRBV4-1	NA	TRBJ2-1	NA	CASSQDQRDNEQFF	TGCGCCAGCAGCCAAGATCAGCGGGACAATGAGCAGTTCTTC
TRBV7-4	few	TRBJ2-5	TRBD2	CASSLFGPSGLLETQYF	TGTGCCAGCAGCTTATTTGGCCCTAGCGGGCTCTTGGAGACCCAGTACTTC
TRBV6-6	NA	TRBJ1-1	TRBD1	CASSSIPVQGAAEAFF	TGTGCCAGCAGTTCCATCCCAGTACAGGGGGCGGCTGAAGCTTTCTTT
TRBV7-2	few	TRBJ2-5	TRBD2	CASSLVLAGGVNGETQYF	TGTGCCAGCAGCTTAGTCCTAGCGGGGGGCGTGAATGGGGAGACCCAGTACTTC
TRBV2	NA	TRBJ1-3	TRBD1	CASCRGISGNTIYF	TGTGCCAGCTGCAGGGGGATCTCTGGAAACACCATATATTTT
TRBV29-1	few	TRBJ2-7	NA	CSVARDSYEQYF	TGCAGCGTTGCCAGGGACTCCTACGAGCAGTACTTC
TRBV4-1	few	TRBJ1-3	NA	CASSQDPGHRSGNTIYF	TGCGCCAGCAGCCAAGACCCGGGACACCGCTCTGGAAACACCATATATTTT
TRBV7-9	NA	TRBJ1-5	TRBD1	CASSLADRQGASQPQHF	TGTGCCAGCAGCTTAGCCGATCGTCAGGGGGCGAGTCAGCCCCAGCATTTT
TRBV7-7	once	TRBJ1-1	NA	CASSLARIGGLSTEAFF	TGTGCCAGCAGCTTAGCCCGGATAGGGGGGCTGAGCACTGAAGCTTTCTTT
TRBV7-9	few	TRBJ2-1	NA	CASSPGTEQFF	TGTGCCAGCAGCCCCGGGACAGAGCAGTTCTTC
TRBV5-6	few	TRBJ1-5	TRBD1	CASSLWDRDNQPQHF	TGTGCCAGCAGCTTATGGGACAGGGATAATCAGCCCCAGCATTTT